This T cell receptor beta chain was sequenced during a study of CD8 T cells in Susac syndrome (dated by TCRdb to between 2017 and 2020). Concerning the study at large: Repertoire sequencing was used to test whether CD8+ T cell activation and differentiation in Susac syndrome was antigen driven. Results the study describes overall, beyond this receptor: The TCR sequencing and HLA analysis was acknowledged to have included a relatively small number of individuals.

For this clonotype: Its antigen is unknown. No quality values exist for individual bases; no much larger clone is one base distant.

V and J lose 3 bases and 1 base, and a span of 7 bases separates them. From the cysteine up to the phenylalanine, the CDR3 has a length of 14 residues. Only CDR3 DNA remains: 42 bases, in frame from the first base. RNA was extracted using the RNeasy kit, and roughly 0.5 to 1 microgram was reverse transcribed with random hexamers. The immunoSEQ multiplex PCR assay, covering 54 Vbeta and 13 Jbeta segments, was used to amplify TCR beta CDR3 regions. PCR amplification bias was corrected using a synthetic template baseline for primer optimization and computational correction. The authors processed their data as follows. Reads were annotated to V, D and J genes per IMGT and analyzed with immunoSEQ Analyzer, keeping only productive sequences. Clonality was calculated as one minus the Shannon entropy normalized by log2 of the number of productive unique sequences. Public and private clones were assessed among the 100 most prevalent clones of each patient and control. Clones were defined as Susac-specific when absent from the healthy and MS cohorts, from 1,000 to 1,100 published viral clones and from other ImmuneACCESS disease sequences. TCRdb took the public reads, trimmed them with fastp at Q25, ran MiXCR for clone calling and kept in-frame beta chains. Entries that share a CDR3 protein sequence are merged under the most common genes and DNA. The V and J calls shown here were made by TCRdb, not taken from the authors' results. This sample lists about 210,000 distinct CDR3 sequences; approximately 95% were detected once. The ten biggest clones cover about 0.1% of the sample.

Peripheral blood CD8+ and CD4+ T cells from healthy donors, Susac syndrome patients and multiple sclerosis patients were profiled by high-throughput TCR beta sequencing. Healthy donors were included as age- and sex-matched controls. Bulk CD8+ and CD4+ T cells were purified magnetically by negative isolation, whereas CD8+ TEMRA cells were enriched by FACS. Blood was drawn into EDTA tubes, processed within 24 hours, and PBMCs were isolated by density gradient centrifugation. PBMCs intended for TCR sequencing were cryopreserved in liquid nitrogen and thawed later in a water bath at 37 degrees C. A purity of at least 90% was achieved for sorted or isolated CD4+, CD8+ and CD8+ TEMRA cells.

The sequence came from a human donor in good health. Material for sequencing was CD4+ T cells from PBMCs. In this chain, TRBV12-3 or TRBV12-4 is recombined with TRBJ1-3; the D gene identity is not certain. The CDR3 in this case is CASSFDGSGNTIYF. The DNA sequence is as follows: TGTGCCAGCAGTTTTGACGGTTCTGGAAACACCATATATTTT.